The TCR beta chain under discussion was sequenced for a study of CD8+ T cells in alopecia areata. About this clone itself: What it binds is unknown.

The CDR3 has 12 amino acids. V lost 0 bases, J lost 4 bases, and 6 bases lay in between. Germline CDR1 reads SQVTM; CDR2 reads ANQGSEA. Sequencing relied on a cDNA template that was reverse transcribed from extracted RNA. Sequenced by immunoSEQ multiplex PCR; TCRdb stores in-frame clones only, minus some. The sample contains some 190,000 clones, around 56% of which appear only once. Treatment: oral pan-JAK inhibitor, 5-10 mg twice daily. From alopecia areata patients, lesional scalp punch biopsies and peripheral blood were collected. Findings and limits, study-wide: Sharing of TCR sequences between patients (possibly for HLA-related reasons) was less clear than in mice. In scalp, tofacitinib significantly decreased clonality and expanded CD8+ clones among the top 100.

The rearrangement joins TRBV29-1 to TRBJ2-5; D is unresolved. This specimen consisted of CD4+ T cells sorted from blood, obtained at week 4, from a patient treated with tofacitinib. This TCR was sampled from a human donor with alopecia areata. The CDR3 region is CSVEEVGETQYF. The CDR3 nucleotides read TGCAGCGTTGAAGAGGTCGGAGAGACCCAGTACTTC.